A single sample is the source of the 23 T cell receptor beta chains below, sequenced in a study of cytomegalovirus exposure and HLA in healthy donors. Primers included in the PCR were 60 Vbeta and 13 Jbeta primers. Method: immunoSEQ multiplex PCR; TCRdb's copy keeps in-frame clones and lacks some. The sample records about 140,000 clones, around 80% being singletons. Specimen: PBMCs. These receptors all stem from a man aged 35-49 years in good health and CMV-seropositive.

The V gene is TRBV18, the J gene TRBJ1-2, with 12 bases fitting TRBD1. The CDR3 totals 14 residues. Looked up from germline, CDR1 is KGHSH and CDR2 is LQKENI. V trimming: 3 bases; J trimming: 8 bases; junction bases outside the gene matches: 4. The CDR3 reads CASSPTGTGGGYTF. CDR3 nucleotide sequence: TGTGCCAGCTCACCGACCGGGACAGGGGGCGGCTACACCTTC.

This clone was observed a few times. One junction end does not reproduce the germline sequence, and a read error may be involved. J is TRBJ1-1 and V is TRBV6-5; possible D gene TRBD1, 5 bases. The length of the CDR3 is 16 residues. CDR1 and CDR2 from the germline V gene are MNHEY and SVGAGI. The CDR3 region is CASSNSGGGVNTEAFF. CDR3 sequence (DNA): TGTGCCAGCAGTAACTCCGGGGGAGGGGTGAACACTGAAGCTTTCTTT.

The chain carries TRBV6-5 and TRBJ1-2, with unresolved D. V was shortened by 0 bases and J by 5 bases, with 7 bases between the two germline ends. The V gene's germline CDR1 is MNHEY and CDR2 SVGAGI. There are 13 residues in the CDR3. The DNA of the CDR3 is TGTGCCAGCAGTTACTCGACGGGGTATGGCTACACCTTC. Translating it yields CASSYSTGYGYTF.

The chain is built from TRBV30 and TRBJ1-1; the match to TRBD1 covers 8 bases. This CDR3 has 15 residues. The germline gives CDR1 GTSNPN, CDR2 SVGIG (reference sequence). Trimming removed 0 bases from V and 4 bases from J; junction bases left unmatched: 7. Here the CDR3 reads CAWSVQGERGTEAFF. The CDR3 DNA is TGTGCCTGGAGTGTACAGGGGGAAAGGGGCACTGAAGCTTTCTTT.

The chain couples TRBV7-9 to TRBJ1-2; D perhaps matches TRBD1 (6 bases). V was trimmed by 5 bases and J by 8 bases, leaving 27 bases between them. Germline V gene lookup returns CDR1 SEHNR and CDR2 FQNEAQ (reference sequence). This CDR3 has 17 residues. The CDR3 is CASSRPTVQGPLGGYTF. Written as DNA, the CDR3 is TGTGCCAGCAGCCGTCCTACCGTACAGGGCCCCCTGGGGGGCTACACCTTC. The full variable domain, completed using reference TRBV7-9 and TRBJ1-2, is DTGVSQNPRHKITKRGQNVTFRCDPISEHNRLYWYRQTLGQGPEFLTYFQNEAQLEKSRLLSDRFSAERPKGSFSTLEIQRTEQGDSAMYLCASSRPTVQGPLGGYTFGSGTRLTVV.

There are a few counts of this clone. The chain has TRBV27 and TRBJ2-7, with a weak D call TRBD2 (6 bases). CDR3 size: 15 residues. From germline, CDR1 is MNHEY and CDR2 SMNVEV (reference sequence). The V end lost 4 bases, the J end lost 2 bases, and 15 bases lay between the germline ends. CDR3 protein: CASSWGWGVTYEQYF. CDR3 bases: TGTGCCAGCAGTTGGGGTTGGGGGGTCACCTACGAGCAGTACTTC.

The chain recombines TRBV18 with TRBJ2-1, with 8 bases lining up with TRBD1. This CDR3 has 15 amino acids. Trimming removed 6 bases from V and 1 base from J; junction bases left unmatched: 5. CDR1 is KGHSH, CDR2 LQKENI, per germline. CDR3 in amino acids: CASSPGTGSYNEQFF. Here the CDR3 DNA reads TGTGCCAGCTCCCCCGGGACAGGATCCTACAATGAGCAGTTCTTC.

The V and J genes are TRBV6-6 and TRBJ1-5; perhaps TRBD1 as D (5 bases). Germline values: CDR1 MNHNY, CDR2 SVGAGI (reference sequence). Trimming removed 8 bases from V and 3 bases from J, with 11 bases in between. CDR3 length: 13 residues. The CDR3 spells CASAQGYNQPQHF. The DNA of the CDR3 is TGTGCCAGCGCCCAGGGATACAATCAGCCCCAGCATTTT.

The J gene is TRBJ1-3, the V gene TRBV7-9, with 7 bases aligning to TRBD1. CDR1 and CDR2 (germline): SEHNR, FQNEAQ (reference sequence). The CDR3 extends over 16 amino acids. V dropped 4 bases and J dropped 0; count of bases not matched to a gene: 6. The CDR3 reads CASSSLGTDSGNTIYF. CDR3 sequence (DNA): TGTGCCAGCAGCTCTCTCGGGACAGACTCTGGAAACACCATATATTTT.

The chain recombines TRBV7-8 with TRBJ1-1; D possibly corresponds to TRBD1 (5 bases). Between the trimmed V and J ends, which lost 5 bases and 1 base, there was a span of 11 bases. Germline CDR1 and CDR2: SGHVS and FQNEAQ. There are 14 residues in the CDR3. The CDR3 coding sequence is TGTGCCAGCAGCATTCATAGGGGGAACACTGAAGCTTTCTTT. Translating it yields CASSIHRGNTEAFF.

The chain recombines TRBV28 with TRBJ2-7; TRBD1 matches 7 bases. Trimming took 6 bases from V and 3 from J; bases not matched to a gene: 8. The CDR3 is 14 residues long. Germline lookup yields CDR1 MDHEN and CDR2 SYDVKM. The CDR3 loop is CASSRAGGLYEQYF. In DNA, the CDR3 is TGTGCCAGCAGCCGGGCAGGGGGTCTCTACGAGCAGTACTTC.

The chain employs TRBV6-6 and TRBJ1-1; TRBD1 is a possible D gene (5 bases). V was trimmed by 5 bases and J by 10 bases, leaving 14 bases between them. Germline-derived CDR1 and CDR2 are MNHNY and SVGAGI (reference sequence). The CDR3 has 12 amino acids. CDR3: CASSDWDSRAFF. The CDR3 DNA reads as TGTGCCAGCAGTGATTGGGACTCTAGAGCTTTCTTT.

This CDR3 is CASSLDSVYGYTF. The CDR3 DNA reads as TGTGCCAGCAGCTTGGACAGTGTCTATGGCTACACCTTC. The rearrangement joins TRBV6-6 to TRBJ1-2; TRBD1 might be the D (6 bases). The germline V gene encodes CDR1 MNHNY and CDR2 SVGAGI (reference sequence). The CDR3 is 13 amino acids. V was trimmed by 6 bases and J by 4 bases, leaving 12 bases between them.

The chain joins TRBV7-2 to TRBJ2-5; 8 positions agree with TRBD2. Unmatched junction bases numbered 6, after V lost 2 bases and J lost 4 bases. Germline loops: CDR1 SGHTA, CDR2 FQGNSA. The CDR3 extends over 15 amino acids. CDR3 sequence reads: CASSLSLAGRETQYF. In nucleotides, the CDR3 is TGTGCCAGCAGCTTATCTTTAGCGGGAAGAGAGACCCAGTACTTC.

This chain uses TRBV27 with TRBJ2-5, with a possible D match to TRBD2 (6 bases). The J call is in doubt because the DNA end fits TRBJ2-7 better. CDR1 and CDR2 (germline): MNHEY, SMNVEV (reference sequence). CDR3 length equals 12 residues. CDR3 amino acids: CASRGLSYEQYF. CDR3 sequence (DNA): TGTGCCAGCAGGGGACTTTCCTACGAGCAGTACTTC.

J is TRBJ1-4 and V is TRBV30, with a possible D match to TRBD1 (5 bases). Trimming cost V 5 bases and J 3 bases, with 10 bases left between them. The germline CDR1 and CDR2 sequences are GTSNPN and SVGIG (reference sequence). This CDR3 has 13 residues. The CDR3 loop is CAWQAGPNEKLFF. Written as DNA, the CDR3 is TGTGCCTGGCAGGCGGGACCTAATGAAAAACTGTTTTTT.

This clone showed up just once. CDR3 bases: TGTGCCAGCAGTCCACGAGGGGAGGGGTTGACTGAAGCTTTCTTT. Encoded protein: CASSPRGEGLTEAFF. The chain joins TRBV28 to TRBJ1-1; TRBD1 is a possible D gene (5 bases). Trimming pared 5 bases from V and 5 bases from J, leaving 18 bases between. Germline V gene data show CDR1 as MDHEN and CDR2 as SYDVKM. The CDR3 sequence is 15 residues long.

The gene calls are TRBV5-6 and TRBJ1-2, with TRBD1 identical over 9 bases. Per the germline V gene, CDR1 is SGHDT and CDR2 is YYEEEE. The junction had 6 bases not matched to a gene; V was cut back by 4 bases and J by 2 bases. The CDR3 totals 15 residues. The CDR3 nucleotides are TGTGCCAGCAGCGGGGGACAGGGACACAACTATGGCTACACCTTC. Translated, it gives CASSGGQGHNYGYTF.

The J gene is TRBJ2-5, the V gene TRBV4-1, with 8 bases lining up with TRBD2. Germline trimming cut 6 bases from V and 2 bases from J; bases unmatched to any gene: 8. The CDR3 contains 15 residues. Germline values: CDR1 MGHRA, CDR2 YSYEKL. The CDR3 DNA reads TGCGCCAGCAGGAAACTTACTAGCGGACAAGAGACCCAGTACTTC. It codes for CASRKLTSGQETQYF.

This CDR3 reads CASSLGFEAGGFGETQYF. The CDR3 DNA reads TGTGCCAGCAGCTTAGGCTTCGAAGCGGGGGGGTTCGGAGAGACCCAGTACTTC. The V and J genes are TRBV7-9 and TRBJ2-5, with 10 bases aligning to TRBD2. Trimming removed 1 base from V and 4 bases from J; junction bases left unmatched: 12. The CDR3 extends over 18 amino acids. Germline CDR1 and CDR2: SEHNR and FQNEAQ (reference sequence).

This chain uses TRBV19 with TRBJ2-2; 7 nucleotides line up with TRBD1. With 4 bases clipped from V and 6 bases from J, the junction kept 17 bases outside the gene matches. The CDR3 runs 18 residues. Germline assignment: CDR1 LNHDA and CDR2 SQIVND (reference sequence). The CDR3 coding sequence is TGTGCCAGTAGTAACCCCGGGACAGCGACGAAGGGGTCCGGGGAGCTGTTTTTT. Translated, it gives CASSNPGTATKGSGELFF. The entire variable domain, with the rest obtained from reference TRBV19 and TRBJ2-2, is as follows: DGGITQSPKYLFRKEGQNVTLSCEQNLNHDAMYWYRQDPGQGLRLIYYSQIVNDFQKGDIAEGYSVSREKKESFPLTVTSAQKNPTAFYLCASSNPGTATKGSGELFFGEGSRLTVL.

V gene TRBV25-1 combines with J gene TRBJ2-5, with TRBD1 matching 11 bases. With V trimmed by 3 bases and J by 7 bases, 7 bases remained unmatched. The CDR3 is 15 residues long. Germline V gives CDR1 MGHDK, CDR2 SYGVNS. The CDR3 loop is CASSDYTGTGGTQYF. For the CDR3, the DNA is TGTGCCAGCAGTGACTATACAGGGACAGGGGGGACCCAGTACTTC.

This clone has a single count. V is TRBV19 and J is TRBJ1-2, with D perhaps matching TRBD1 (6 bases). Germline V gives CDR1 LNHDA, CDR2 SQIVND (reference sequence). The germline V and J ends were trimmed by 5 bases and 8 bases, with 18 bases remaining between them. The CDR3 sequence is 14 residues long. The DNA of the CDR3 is TGTGCCAGTAGTTTTGGCAGGGGAAGACGGGGCTACACCTTC. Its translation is CASSFGRGRRGYTF.